This entry features one T cell receptor beta chain sequence. Its matching antigen is unknown. This sample is part of a study of cytomegalovirus exposure and HLA in healthy donors. TCRdb keeps only in-frame clones here, not all; method: immunoSEQ multiplex PCR. The sample carries roughly 140,000 clones, 70% to 90% recorded once. Germline V gives CDR1 SQVTM, CDR2 ANQGSEA. The CDR3 consists of 12 residues. V lost 1 base, J lost 2 bases, and 5 bases lay in between. Study-wide results and caveats: Some TCR beta chains (164 of them) were listed as cytomegalovirus-associated. Rarity characterized most TCR sequences, yet some public TCRs appeared in many donors.

The sequenced material came from PBMCs. The chain uses TRBV29-1 and TRBJ1-1; D ambiguous. This TCR came from a woman aged 18-29 years in good health and CMV-seropositive. CDR3 DNA sequence: TGCAGCGTTGAAGGAACTAACACTGAAGCTTTCTTT. This sequence encodes CSVEGTNTEAFF. Full variable domain (rest looked up from reference TRBV29-1 and TRBJ1-1): SAVISQKPSRDICQRGTSLTIQCQVDSQVTMMFWYRQQPGQSLTLIATANQGSEATYESGFVIDKFPISRPNLTFSTLTVSNMSPEDSSIYLCSVEGTNTEAFFGQGTRLTVV.